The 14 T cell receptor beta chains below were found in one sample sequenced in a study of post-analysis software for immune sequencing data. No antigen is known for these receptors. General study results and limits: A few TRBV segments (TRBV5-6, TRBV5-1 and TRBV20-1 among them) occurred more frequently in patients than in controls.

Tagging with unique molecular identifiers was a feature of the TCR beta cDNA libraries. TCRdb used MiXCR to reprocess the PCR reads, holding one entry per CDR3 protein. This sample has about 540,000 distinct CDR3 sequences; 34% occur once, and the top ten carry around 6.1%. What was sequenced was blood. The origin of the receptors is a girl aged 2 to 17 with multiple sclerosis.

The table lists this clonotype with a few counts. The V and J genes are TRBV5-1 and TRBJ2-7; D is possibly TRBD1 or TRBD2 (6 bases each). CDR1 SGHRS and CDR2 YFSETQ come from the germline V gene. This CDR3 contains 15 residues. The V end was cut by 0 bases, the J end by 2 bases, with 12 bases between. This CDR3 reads CASSLGGGRPYEQYF. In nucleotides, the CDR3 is TGCGCCAGCAGCTTGGGTGGGGGGCGACCCTACGAGCAGTACTTC. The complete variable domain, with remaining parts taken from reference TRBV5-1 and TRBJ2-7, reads KAGVTQTPRYLIKTRGQQVTLSCSPISGHRSVSWYQQTPGQGLQFLFEYFSETQRNKGNFPGRFSGRQFSNSRSEMNVSTLELGDSALYLCASSLGGGRPYEQYFGPGTRLTVT.

CDR3 in amino acids: CSARALDSGYGYTF. For the CDR3, the DNA is TGCAGTGCTAGAGCCCTTGACAGTGGCTATGGCTACACCTTC. The chain has TRBV20-1 and TRBJ1-2; a possible D gene is TRBD1 (5 bases). This CDR3 has 14 residues. V was trimmed by 1 base and J by 4 bases, leaving 13 bases between them. The germline gives CDR1 DFQATT, CDR2 SNEGSKA (reference sequence).

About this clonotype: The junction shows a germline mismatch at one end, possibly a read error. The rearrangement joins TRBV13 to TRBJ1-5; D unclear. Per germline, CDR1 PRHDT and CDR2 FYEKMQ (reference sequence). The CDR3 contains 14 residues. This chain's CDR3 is CACSLGLGNQPQHF. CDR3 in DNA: TGTGCCTGCAGCCTCGGGCTGGGCAATCAGCCCCAGCATTTT.

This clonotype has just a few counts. The CDR3 coding sequence is TGTGCCAGCAGCCTGGCGGGGGTAGCGGGGGGGACAGATACGCAGTATTTT. It codes for CASSLAGVAGGTDTQYF. The chain joins TRBV7-2 to TRBJ2-3, with 11 bases fitting TRBD2. Unmatched junction bases numbered 10, after V lost 5 bases and J lost 3 bases. Germline CDR1 is SGHTA and CDR2 is FQGNSA. CDR3 size: 17 residues.

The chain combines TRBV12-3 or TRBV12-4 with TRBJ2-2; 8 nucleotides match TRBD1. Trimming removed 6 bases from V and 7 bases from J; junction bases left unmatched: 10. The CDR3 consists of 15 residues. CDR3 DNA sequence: TGTGCCAGCAGCCCTCCGGACAGGGCGGGCGGGGAGCTGTTTTTT. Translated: CASSPPDRAGGELFF.

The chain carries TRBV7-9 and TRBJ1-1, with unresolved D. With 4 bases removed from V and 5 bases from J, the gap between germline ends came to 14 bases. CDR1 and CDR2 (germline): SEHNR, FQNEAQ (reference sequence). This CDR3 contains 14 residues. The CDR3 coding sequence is TGTGCCAGCAGCTCACAGTCGGTCGGGACTGAAGCTTTCTTT. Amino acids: CASSSQSVGTEAFF.

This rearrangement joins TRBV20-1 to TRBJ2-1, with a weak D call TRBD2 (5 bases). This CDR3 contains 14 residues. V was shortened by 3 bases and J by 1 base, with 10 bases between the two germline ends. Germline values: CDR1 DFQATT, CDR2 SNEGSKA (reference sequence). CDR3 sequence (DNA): TGCAGTGCTAGGGACGGGGTATCCTACAATGAGCAGTTCTTC. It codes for CSARDGVSYNEQFF.

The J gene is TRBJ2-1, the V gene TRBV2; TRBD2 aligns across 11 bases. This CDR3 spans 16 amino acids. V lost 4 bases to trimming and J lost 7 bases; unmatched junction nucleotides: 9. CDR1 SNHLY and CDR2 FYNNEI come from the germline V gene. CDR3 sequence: CASSVGSGGALNEQFF. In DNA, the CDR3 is TGTGCCAGCAGTGTGGGTAGCGGGGGGGCTTTGAATGAGCAGTTCTTC.

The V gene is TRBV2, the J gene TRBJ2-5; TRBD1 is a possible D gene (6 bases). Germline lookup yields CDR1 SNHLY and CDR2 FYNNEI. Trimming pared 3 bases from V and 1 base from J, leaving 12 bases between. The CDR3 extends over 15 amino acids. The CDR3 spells CASSEEWGPQETQYF. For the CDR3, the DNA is TGTGCCAGCAGTGAGGAGTGGGGGCCCCAAGAGACCCAGTACTTC.

In DNA, the CDR3 is TGTGCCAGCAACCTAGCCCTCCAAATCCGGTATGGGAATGAGCAGTTCTTC. Protein sequence: CASNLALQIRYGNEQFF. This chain joins TRBV7-8 and TRBJ2-1; weak D call: TRBD2 (5 bases). CDR3 size: 17 residues. Trimming left V 7 bases short and J 7 bases short, with 26 bases between. CDR1 SGHVS and CDR2 FQNEAQ come from the germline V gene.

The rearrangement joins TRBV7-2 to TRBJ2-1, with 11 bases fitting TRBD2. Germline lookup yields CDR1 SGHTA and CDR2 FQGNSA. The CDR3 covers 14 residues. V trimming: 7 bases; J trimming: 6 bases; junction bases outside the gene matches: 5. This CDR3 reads CASTRLAGGNEQFF. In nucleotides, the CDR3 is TGTGCCAGCACCCGTCTAGCGGGGGGCAATGAGCAGTTCTTC.

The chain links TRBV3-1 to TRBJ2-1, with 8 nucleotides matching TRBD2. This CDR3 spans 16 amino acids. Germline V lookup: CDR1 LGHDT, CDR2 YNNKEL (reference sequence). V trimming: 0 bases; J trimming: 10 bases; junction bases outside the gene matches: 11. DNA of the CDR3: TGTGCCAGCAGCCAAGACATCCGCGGGGGGCCTCCGGAGCAGTTCTTC. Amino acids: CASSQDIRGGPPEQFF.

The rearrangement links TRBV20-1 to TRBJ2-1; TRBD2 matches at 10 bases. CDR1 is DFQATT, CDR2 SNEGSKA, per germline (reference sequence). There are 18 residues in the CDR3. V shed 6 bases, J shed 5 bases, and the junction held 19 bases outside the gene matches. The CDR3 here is CSAQTPGLARTSDNEQFF. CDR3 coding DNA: TGCAGTGCCCAGACTCCGGGACTAGCGAGGACGAGCGACAATGAGCAGTTCTTC.

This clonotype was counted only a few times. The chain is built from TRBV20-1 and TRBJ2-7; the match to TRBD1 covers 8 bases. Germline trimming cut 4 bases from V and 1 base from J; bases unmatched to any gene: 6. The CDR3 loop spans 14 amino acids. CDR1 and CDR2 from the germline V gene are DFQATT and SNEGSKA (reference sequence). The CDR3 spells CSATGQGASYEQYF. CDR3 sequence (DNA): TGCAGTGCTACTGGACAGGGAGCTTCCTACGAGCAGTACTTC.